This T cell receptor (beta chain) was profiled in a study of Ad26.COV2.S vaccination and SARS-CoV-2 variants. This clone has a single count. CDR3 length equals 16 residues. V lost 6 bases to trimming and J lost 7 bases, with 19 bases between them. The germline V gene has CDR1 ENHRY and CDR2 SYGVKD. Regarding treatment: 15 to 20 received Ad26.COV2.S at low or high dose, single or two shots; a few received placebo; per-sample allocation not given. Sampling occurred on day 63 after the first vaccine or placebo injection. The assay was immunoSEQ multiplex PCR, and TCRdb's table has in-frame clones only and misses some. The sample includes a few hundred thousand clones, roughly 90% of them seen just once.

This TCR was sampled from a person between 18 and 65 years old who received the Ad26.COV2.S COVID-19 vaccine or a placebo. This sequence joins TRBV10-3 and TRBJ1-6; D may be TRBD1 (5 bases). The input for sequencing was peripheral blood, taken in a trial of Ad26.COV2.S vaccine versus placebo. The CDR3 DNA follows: TGTGCCATCAGCCCTAAAGACAGTTTTCAAAATTCACCCCTCCACTTT. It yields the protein CAISPKDSFQNSPLHF.